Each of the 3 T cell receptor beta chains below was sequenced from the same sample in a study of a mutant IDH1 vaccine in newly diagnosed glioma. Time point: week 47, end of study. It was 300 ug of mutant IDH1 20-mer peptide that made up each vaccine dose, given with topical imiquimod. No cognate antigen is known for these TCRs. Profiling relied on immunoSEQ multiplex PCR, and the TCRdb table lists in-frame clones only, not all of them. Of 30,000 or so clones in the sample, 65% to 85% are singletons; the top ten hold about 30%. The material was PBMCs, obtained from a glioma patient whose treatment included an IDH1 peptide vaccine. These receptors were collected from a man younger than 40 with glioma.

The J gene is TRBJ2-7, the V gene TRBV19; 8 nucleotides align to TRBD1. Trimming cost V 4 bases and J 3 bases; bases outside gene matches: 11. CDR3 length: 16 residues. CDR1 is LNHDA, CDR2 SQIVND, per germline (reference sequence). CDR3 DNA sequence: TGTGCCAGTAGTACCACCGGGACAGGCGTATTCTACGAGCAGTACTTC. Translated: CASSTTGTGVFYEQYF.

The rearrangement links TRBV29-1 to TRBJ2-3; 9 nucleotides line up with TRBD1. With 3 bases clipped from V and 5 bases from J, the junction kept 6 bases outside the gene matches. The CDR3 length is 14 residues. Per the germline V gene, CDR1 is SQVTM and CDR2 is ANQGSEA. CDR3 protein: CSVDPGTGLDTQYF. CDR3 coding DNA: TGCAGCGTTGACCCAGGGACAGGGCTAGATACGCAGTATTTT.

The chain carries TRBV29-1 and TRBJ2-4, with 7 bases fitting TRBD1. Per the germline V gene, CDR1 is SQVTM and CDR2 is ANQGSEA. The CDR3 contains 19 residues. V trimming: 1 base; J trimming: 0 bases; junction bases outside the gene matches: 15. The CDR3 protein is CSVEGIGPGGLLAKNIQYF. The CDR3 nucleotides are TGCAGCGTTGAAGGTATAGGCCCAGGGGGTTTACTAGCCAAAAACATTCAGTACTTC.